A single sample is the source of the 8 T cell receptor beta chains below, sequenced in a study of T cells in Graves' hyperthyroidism and ophthalmopathy. TCR beta CDR3 region amplification was performed from RNA transcripts. The primer set for the first-round RT-PCR of the TCR CDR3 was HTBI. TCRdb fed the multiplex PCR reads into MiXCR, producing one record per CDR3 protein. This sample has about 360,000 distinct CDR3 sequences; roughly 14% occur once, and the top ten carry around a quarter. Sequenced material: blood. These TCRs come from a woman in her late teens or twenties with Graves' hyperthyroidism that later progressed to Graves' ophthalmopathy.

There are a few counts of this clonotype. The rearrangement links TRBV13 to TRBJ2-5; 8 nucleotides agree with TRBD2. The V gene end was trimmed by 2 bases and the J gene end by 5 bases; junction bases not matched to a gene: 10. Germline assignment: CDR1 PRHDT and CDR2 FYEKMQ (reference sequence). The CDR3 loop spans 16 amino acids. The CDR3 DNA sequence: TGTGCCAGCAGCTTAAGTGTTACGGGAGGGGATGAGACCCAGTACTTC. It is translated as CASSLSVTGGDETQYF.

The chain uses TRBV7-9 and TRBJ2-3; 11 bases align to TRBD2. The CDR3 is 16 residues long. Trimming took 4 bases from V and 1 from J; bases not matched to a gene: 4. The germline V gene has CDR1 SEHNR and CDR2 FQNEAQ (reference sequence). The CDR3 region is CASSYFSGRGTDTQYF. The CDR3 nucleotides are TGTGCCAGCAGCTACTTTAGCGGGAGGGGCACAGATACGCAGTATTTT.

This clonotype showed up many times. The chain employs TRBV28 and TRBJ2-7, with TRBD1 matching 9 bases. CDR1 is MDHEN, CDR2 SYDVKM, per germline. The V segment lost 5 bases and the J segment 6 bases; nucleotides outside the gene matches: 11. The length of the CDR3 is 15 residues. The CDR3 sequence is CASSPPGTGSREQYF. CDR3 sequence (DNA): TGTGCCAGCAGTCCCCCCGGGACAGGGTCTCGCGAGCAGTACTTC.

In this sample, this clonotype turned up many times. The chain uses TRBV7-9 and TRBJ2-3; D is uncertain. Germline V gene sequence: CDR1 SEHNR, CDR2 FQNEAQ (reference sequence). The CDR3 extends over 14 amino acids. V lost 5 bases, J lost 2 bases, and 11 bases lay in between. The CDR3 protein is CASSKKDPTDTQYF. CDR3 nucleotides: TGTGCCAGCAGCAAGAAGGACCCCACAGATACGCAGTATTTT.

In its sample, this clonotype was seen a few times. The chain links TRBV6-2 or TRBV6-3 to TRBJ2-5, with 9 bases aligning to TRBD2. With 8 bases clipped from V and 5 bases from J, the junction kept 3 bases outside the gene matches. The CDR3 is made up of 12 amino acids. CDR1 MNHEY and CDR2 SVGEGT come from the germline V gene. CDR3 nucleotide sequence: TGTGCCAGCGCGGGAGGGGGGGAGACCCAGTACTTC. It specifies CASAGGGETQYF.

The genes are TRBV4-2 and TRBJ2-7, with 7 nucleotides matching TRBD1. The CDR3 runs to 13 residues. Looked up from germline, CDR1 is LGHNA and CDR2 is YNFKEQ. The trim removed 5 bases at V and 3 bases at J, leaving 4 bases unmatched. CDR3 DNA: TGTGCCAGCAGCGAGGGACAGTTCTACGAGCAGTACTTC. Protein sequence: CASSEGQFYEQYF.

The table lists this clonotype with a few counts. V and J are TRBV20-1 and TRBJ1-5; D gene uncertain. Germline assignment: CDR1 DFQATT and CDR2 SNEGSKA (reference sequence). The germline V and J ends were trimmed by 6 bases and 0 bases, with 12 bases remaining between them. The CDR3 sequence is 14 residues long. CDR3 protein: CSAPGPTSNQPQHF. CDR3 nucleotides: TGCAGTGCCCCCGGACCAACTAGCAATCAGCCCCAGCATTTT.

This clonotype was counted ten times or more. The chain couples TRBV12-5 to TRBJ2-2; no reliable D call. Germline CDR1 reads LGHNT; CDR2 reads FRNRAP. Deletions cut 3 bases from V and 3 bases from J, with 17 bases between. The CDR3 runs 17 residues. In nucleotides, the CDR3 is TGTGCTAGTGGTTTAGTTGTCGGCGGAAGCTACACCGGGGAGCTGTTTTTT. Translated: CASGLVVGGSYTGELFF. Using reference TRBV12-5 and TRBJ2-2 for the parts outside the CDR3, the full variable domain is DARVTQTPRHKVTEMGQEVTMRCQPILGHNTVFWYRQTMMQGLELLAYFRNRAPLDDSGMPKDRFSAEMPDATLATLKIQPSEPRDSAVYFCASGLVVGGSYTGELFFGEGSRLTVL.